The 16 T cell receptor beta chains below come from one sample, sequenced in a study of blood T cells in healthy people across ages. Then a second PCR, running roughly 6 to 12 cycles, was carried out with a sample-barcoded 5' primer and a J-beta primer mix. MiXCR, applied by TCRdb to the 5' RACE reads, yields one record per CDR3 protein. This table has about 1.1 million distinct CDR3 sequences, around two fifths appearing once. The sample consisted of blood. The receptors derive from a man between 18 and 35 years old in good health.

The sample holds a few counts of this clonotype. The gene calls are TRBV12-3 or TRBV12-4 and TRBJ2-3; possible D gene TRBD1, 5 bases. Trimming pared 3 bases from V and 5 bases from J, leaving 12 bases between. CDR3 length: 14 amino acids. CDR3 residues: CASSFRRVGDTQYF. For the CDR3, the DNA is TGTGCCAGCAGTTTCCGCAGGGTTGGAGATACGCAGTATTTT.

The chain has TRBV24-1 and TRBJ2-5; D unresolved. Trimming took 4 bases from V and 1 from J, leaving 9 bases between them. CDR1 and CDR2 (germline): KGHDR, SFDVKD. The CDR3 extends over 14 amino acids. CDR3: CATSEKQSQETQYF. In nucleotides, the CDR3 is TGTGCCACCAGTGAAAAACAGAGCCAAGAGACCCAGTACTTC.

This clonotype was seen only once. The rearrangement links TRBV2 to TRBJ2-4; 8 bases line up with TRBD1. Germline V gene data show CDR1 as SNHLY and CDR2 as FYNNEI. J gave up 1 base and V 7 bases, and 12 bases lay outside the gene matches. The CDR3 runs 17 residues. CDR3 sequence (DNA): TGTGCCAGCAACGTTGGAGGCAGGGGGCGCGCCAAAAACATTCAGTACTTC. Its protein product is CASNVGGRGRAKNIQYF.

The J gene is TRBJ1-1, the V gene TRBV12-3 or TRBV12-4; no definite D call. Trimming removed 4 bases from V and 2 bases from J, with 11 bases in between. This CDR3 has 14 residues. This CDR3 is CASSWTTPNTEAFF. CDR3 coding DNA: TGTGCCAGCAGTTGGACCACTCCTAACACTGAAGCTTTCTTT.

Ten or more counts support this clonotype. The chain carries TRBV12-3 or TRBV12-4 and TRBJ2-1; D gene unclear. The CDR3 consists of 12 residues. The V and J ends lost 5 bases and 10 bases respectively, with 12 bases between them. The CDR3 reads CASSQLDVEQFF. As DNA, the CDR3 is TGTGCCAGCAGTCAACTGGATGTGGAGCAGTTCTTC.

This chain's CDR3 is CASSLYRYANYGYTF. The DNA of the CDR3 is TGTGCCAGCAGCTTGTATAGATACGCTAACTATGGCTACACCTTC. The rearrangement joins TRBV5-8 to TRBJ1-2, with no clear D. V lost 1 base and J 0 bases, leaving 10 bases between the germline ends. CDR1 is SGHTS and CDR2 is YDEGEE in the germline V gene. The CDR3 has 15 residues. The variable domain in full, completed from reference TRBV5-8 and TRBJ1-2, reads EAGVTQSPTHLIKTRGQQATLRCSPISGHTSVYWYQQALGLGLQFLLWYDEGEERNRGNFPPRFSGRQFPNYSSELNVNALELEDSALYLCASSLYRYANYGYTFGSGTRLTVV.

This clonotype showed up just a few times. V and J are TRBV15 and TRBJ2-3, with D possibly being TRBD2 (6 bases). Trimming took off 1 base at V and 1 base at J, with 9 bases between the two ends. Germline CDR1 LNHNV, CDR2 YYDKDF (reference sequence). The CDR3 covers 15 residues. In DNA, the CDR3 is TGTGCCACCAGCAGAGGACTAGTGGGCACAGATACGCAGTATTTT. It codes for CATSRGLVGTDTQYF.

V usage is TRBV12-3 or TRBV12-4 and J usage is TRBJ2-3; either TRBD1 or TRBD2 may supply D (6 bases each). The CDR3 consists of 16 residues. The V end was cut by 4 bases, the J end by 2 bases, with 16 bases between. CDR3 region: CASSSGGTGNTDTQYF. The CDR3 nucleotides are TGTGCCAGCAGTTCCGGGGGAACAGGGAACACAGATACGCAGTATTTT.

This chain joins TRBV6-5 and TRBJ2-4, with TRBD2 identical over 10 bases. The J call could be wrong; TRBJ2-7 is a better fit for the DNA end. The CDR3 spans 17 residues. The germline gives CDR1 MNHEY, CDR2 SVGAGI. CDR3 DNA: TGTGCCAGCAGTTACTCGGGGCTAGCGGGGGACACGTACGAGCAGTACTTC. Translated, it gives CASSYSGLAGDTYEQYF.

The chain couples TRBV12-3 or TRBV12-4 to TRBJ1-5; D gene uncertain. Trimming took off 6 bases at V and 7 bases at J, with 16 bases between the two ends. The length of the CDR3 is 14 residues. The CDR3 DNA follows: TGTGCCAGCAGCCTATGGCGGGGTGTACAGCCCCAGCATTTT. This sequence encodes CASSLWRGVQPQHF.

This clonotype was counted only a few times. The V and J genes are TRBV29-1 and TRBJ1-2; the D is unclear. CDR1 and CDR2 from the germline V gene are SQVTM and ANQGSEA. The CDR3 runs 14 residues. V was pared by 3 bases and J by 0 bases, with 11 bases between. The CDR3 loop reads CSVDSGRTNYGYTF. The CDR3 DNA sequence: TGCAGCGTTGATTCCGGGCGAACTAACTATGGCTACACCTTC.

This clonotype was seen a handful of times. The chain joins TRBV9 to TRBJ1-6, with TRBD1 matching over 9 bases. Germline V gives CDR1 SGDLS, CDR2 YYNGEE. CDR3 size: 16 residues. V dropped 3 bases and J dropped 4; count of bases not matched to a gene: 5. The CDR3 DNA sequence: TGTGCCAGCAGCGCAGCAGACAGGGGGTATAATTCACCCCTCCACTTT. Its protein is CASSAADRGYNSPLHF.

This chain uses TRBV4-2 with TRBJ2-5; the D is unclear. Germline values: CDR1 LGHNA, CDR2 YNFKEQ. There are 16 residues in the CDR3. Trimming cost V 0 bases and J 11 bases, with 22 bases left between them. CDR3 region: CASSQDPTSAHNEQYF. Written as DNA, the CDR3 is TGTGCCAGCAGCCAAGACCCTACGTCCGCCCACAATGAGCAGTACTTC.

The chain uses TRBV20-1 and TRBJ1-5, with TRBD1 as a possible D gene (6 bases). The V end lost 5 bases, the J end lost 5 bases, and 16 bases lay between the germline ends. Germline-derived CDR1 and CDR2 are DFQATT and SNEGSKA (reference sequence). This CDR3 contains 14 residues. CDR3 amino acids: CSAYSGGPHQPQHF. In DNA, the CDR3 is TGCAGTGCTTATTCCGGGGGCCCCCATCAGCCCCAGCATTTT.

The chain joins TRBV20-1 to TRBJ2-5; maybe TRBD2 (6 bases). Trimming removed 6 bases from V and 2 bases from J, with 19 bases in between. CDR1 DFQATT and CDR2 SNEGSKA come from the germline V gene (reference sequence). This CDR3 comprises 15 residues. The CDR3 here is CSAKPIGGWQETQYF. CDR3 DNA sequence: TGCAGTGCCAAGCCGATTGGGGGGTGGCAAGAGACCCAGTACTTC.

The chain joins TRBV20-1 to TRBJ1-4, with D maybe TRBD1 (5 bases). The CDR3 is made up of 12 amino acids. Trimming cost V 6 bases and J 5 bases, with 10 bases left between them. Germline CDR1 reads DFQATT; CDR2 reads SNEGSKA (reference sequence). CDR3 region: CSAEGDNEKLFF. The CDR3 DNA reads TGCAGTGCAGAAGGGGACAATGAAAAACTGTTTTTT.